This T cell receptor beta chain was observed in a study of cytomegalovirus exposure and HLA in healthy donors. Study results and caveats: The study listed around 150 cytomegalovirus-associated TCR beta chains. The tendency of first-cohort TCR clusters to co-occur in the 120 or so validation repertoires was the finding of a later analysis. There were a few CMV-associated chains whose specificity for CMV antigens was confirmed in vitro.

The donors were members of the roughly 130-subject validation cohort (separate from the approximately 670-subject first cohort). The CDR3 spans 15 residues. J was trimmed by 10 bases and V by 6 bases; bases with no gene match: 16. Germline CDR1 SGHDT, CDR2 YYEEEE. TCRdb's copy holds only in-frame clones and misses some; the assay was immunoSEQ multiplex PCR. The repertoire holds around 130,000 clones, with roughly 91% as singletons. About this clone: Its antigen is as yet unknown.

The sequenced material came from PBMCs. The chain couples TRBV5-6 to TRBJ1-2; 9 nucleotides line up with TRBD1. This sequence originates from a man younger than 45 in good health and CMV-seronegative. This chain's CDR3 is CASMPNPGQGFFYTF. CDR3 sequence (DNA): TGTGCCAGCATGCCGAACCCGGGACAGGGTTTTTTCTACACCTTC. Full variable domain (rest looked up from reference TRBV5-6 and TRBJ1-2): DAGVTQSPTHLIKTRGQQVTLRCSPKSGHDTVSWYQQALGQGPQFIFQYYEEEERQRGNFPDRFSGHQFPNYSSELNVNALLLGDSALYLCASMPNPGQGFFYTFGSGTRLTVV.